This T cell receptor (beta chain) derives from a study of T cell changes during pregnancy in multiple sclerosis. The CDR3 runs to 17 residues. J gave up 3 bases and V 0 bases, and 5 bases lay outside the gene matches. Germline values: CDR1 LNHNV, CDR2 YYDKDF (reference sequence). The data were produced by immunoSEQ multiplex PCR, yet TCRdb's version contains in-frame clones alone and is incomplete. The table includes approximately 130,000 clones, 90% to 98% detected once. The clonotype originates from a female donor with multiple sclerosis, enrolled in a pregnancy study. The source was peripheral blood, collected after pregnancy. V usage is TRBV15 and J usage is TRBJ2-1; TRBD1 matches at 10 bases. Here the CDR3 reads CATSRDLGQGNYNEQFF. The CDR3 nucleotides are TGTGCCACCAGCAGAGATTTGGGACAGGGGAACTACAATGAGCAGTTCTTC.